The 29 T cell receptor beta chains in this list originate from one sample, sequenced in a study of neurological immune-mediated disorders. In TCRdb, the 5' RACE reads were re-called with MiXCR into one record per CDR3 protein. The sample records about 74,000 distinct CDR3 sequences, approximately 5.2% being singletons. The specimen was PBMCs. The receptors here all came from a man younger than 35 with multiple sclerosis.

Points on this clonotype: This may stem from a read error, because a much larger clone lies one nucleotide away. The DNA for the CDR3 is TGTGCCAGCAGCCCGAAGGTCTATGGCTACACCTTC. Its translation: CASSPKVYGYTF. The chain is built from TRBV7-3 and TRBJ1-2; no firm D call. V shed 5 bases and J shed 4 bases, with 8 bases lying between them. The CDR3 extends over 12 amino acids. The germline CDR1 and CDR2 sequences are SGHTA and FQGTGA.

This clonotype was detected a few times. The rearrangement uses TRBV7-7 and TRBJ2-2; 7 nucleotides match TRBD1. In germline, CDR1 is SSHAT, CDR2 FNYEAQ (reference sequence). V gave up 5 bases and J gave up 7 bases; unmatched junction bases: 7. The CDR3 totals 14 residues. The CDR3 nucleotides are TGTGCCAGCAGCCCAGACAGGGTAGACGGGGAGCTGTTTTTT. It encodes CASSPDRVDGELFF.

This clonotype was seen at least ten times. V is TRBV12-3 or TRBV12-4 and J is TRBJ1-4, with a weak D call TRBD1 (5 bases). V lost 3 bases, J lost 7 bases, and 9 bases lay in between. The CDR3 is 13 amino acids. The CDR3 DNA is TGTGCCAGCAGTTTGAGGGGATTTGAAAAACTGTTTTTT. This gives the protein CASSLRGFEKLFF.

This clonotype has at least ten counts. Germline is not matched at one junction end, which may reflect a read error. For the CDR3, the DNA is TGTGCTAGCAGCTTAGGGACCGCCGGGGAGCTGTTTTTT. Its translation is CASSLGTAGELFF. This sequence joins TRBV7-7 and TRBJ2-2, with D possibly being TRBD1 or TRBD2 (5 bases each). The CDR3 length is 13 residues. Germline CDR1 reads SSHAT; CDR2 reads FNYEAQ (reference sequence).

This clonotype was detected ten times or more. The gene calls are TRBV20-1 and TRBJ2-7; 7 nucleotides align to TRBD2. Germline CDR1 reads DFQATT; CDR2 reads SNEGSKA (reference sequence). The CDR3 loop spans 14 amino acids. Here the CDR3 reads CSLLRLAYSYEQYF. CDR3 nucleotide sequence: TGCAGCCTGTTAAGACTAGCTTACTCCTACGAGCAGTACTTC.

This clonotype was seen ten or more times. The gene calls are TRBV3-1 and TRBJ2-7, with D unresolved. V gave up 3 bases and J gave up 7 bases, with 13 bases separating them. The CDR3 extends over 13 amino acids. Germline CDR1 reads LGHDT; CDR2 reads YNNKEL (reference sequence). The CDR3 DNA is TGTGCCAGCAGCCACGGGCCTGACGGAGAGCAGTACTTC. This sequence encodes CASSHGPDGEQYF.

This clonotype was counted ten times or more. The CDR3 coding sequence is TGCAGTGCTAGACAGGGACAGATCCAAGAGACCCAGTACTTC. As protein: CSARQGQIQETQYF. V and J are TRBV20-1 and TRBJ2-5; 7 bases line up with TRBD1. V lost 2 bases to trimming and J lost 1 base; unmatched junction nucleotides: 4. The germline CDR1 and CDR2 sequences are DFQATT and SNEGSKA (reference sequence). The CDR3 spans 14 residues.

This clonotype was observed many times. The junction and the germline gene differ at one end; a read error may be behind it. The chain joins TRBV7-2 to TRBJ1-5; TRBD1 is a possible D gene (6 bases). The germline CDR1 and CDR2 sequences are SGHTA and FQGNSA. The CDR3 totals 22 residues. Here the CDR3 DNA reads TGTGCCAGCAGCTCACAGAGGGGGGAAGGGGGAAGGACCCTAGGTAGCAATCAGCCCCAGAATTTT. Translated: CASSSQRGEGGRTLGSNQPQNF.

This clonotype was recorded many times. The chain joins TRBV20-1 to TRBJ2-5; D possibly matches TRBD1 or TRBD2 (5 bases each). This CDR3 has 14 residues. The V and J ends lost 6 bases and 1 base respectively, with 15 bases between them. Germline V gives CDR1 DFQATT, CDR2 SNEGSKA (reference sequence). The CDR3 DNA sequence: TGCAGTGCCTCTATTGGGGACCCCCAAGAGACCCAGTACTTC. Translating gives CSASIGDPQETQYF.

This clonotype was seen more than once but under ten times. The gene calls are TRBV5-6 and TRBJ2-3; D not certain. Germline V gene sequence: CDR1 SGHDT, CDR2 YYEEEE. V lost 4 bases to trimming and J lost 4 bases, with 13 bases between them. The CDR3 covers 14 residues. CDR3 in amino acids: CASSVSPSADTQYF. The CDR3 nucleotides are TGTGCCAGCAGCGTTTCACCTTCCGCAGATACGCAGTATTTT.

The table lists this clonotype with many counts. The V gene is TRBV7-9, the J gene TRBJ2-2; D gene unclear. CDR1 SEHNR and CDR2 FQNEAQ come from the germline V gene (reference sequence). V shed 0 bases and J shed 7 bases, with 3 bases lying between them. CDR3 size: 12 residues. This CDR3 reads CASSLAIGELFF. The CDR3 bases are TGTGCCAGCAGCTTAGCCATCGGGGAGCTGTTTTTT.

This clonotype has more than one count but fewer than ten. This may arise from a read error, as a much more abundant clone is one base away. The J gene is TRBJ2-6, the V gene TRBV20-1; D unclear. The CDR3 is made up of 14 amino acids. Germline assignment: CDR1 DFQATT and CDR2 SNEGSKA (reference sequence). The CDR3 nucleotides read TGCAGTGCTAGAGATATGGGAAGGGCCAAAGTCCTGACTTTC. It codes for CSARDMGRAKVLTF.

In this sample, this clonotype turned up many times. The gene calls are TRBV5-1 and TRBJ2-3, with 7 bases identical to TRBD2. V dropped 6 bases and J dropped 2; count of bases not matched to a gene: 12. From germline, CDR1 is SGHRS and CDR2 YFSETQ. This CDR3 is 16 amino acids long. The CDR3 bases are TGCGCCAGCAAATGGGCTAGCGGACGACCCACAGATACGCAGTATTTT. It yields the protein CASKWASGRPTDTQYF.

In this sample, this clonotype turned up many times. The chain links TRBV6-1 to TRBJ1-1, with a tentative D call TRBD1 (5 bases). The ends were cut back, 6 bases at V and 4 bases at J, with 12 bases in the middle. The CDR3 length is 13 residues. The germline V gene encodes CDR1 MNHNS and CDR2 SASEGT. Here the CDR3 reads CASRAGGGTEAFF. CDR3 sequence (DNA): TGTGCCAGCAGAGCGGGCGGGGGCACTGAAGCTTTCTTT.

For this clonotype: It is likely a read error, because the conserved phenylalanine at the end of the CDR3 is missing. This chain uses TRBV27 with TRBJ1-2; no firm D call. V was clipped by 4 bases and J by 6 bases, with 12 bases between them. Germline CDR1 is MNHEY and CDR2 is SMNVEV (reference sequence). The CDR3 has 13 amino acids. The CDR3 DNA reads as TGTGCCAGCAGTTACGGACGGGCGGATGGCTACACCAAC. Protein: CASSYGRADGYTN.

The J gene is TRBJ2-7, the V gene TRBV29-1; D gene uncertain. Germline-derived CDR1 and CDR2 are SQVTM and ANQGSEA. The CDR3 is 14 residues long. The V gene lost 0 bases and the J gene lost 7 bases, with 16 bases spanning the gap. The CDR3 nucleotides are TGCAGCGTTGAAGATTTTAATAGCAGGCAAGAGCAGTACTTC. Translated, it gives CSVEDFNSRQEQYF.

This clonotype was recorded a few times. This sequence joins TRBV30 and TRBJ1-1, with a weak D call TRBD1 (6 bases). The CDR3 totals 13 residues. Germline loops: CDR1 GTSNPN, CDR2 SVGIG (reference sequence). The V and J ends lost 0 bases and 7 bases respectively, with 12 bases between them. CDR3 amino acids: CAWSVGGAVEAFF. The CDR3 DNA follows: TGTGCCTGGAGTGTAGGGGGGGCAGTTGAAGCTTTCTTT.

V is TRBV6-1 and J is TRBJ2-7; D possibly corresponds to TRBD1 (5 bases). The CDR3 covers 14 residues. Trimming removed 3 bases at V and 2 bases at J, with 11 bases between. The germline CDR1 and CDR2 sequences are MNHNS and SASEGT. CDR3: CASSEGQWTYEQYF. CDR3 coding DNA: TGTGCCAGCAGTGAGGGGCAGTGGACCTACGAGCAGTACTTC.

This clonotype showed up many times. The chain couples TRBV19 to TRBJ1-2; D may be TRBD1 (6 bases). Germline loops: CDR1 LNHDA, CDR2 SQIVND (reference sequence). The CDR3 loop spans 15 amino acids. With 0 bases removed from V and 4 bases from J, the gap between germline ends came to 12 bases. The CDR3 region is CASSIDRDKAYGYTF. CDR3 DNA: TGTGCCAGTAGTATAGATCGGGACAAGGCCTATGGCTACACCTTC.

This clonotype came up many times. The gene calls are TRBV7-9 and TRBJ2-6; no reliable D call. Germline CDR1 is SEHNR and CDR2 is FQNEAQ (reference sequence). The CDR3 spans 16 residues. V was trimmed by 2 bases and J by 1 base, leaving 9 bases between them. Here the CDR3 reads CASSLTGRSGANVLTF. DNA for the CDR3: TGTGCCAGCAGCTTAACGGGCAGGTCTGGGGCCAACGTCCTGACTTTC. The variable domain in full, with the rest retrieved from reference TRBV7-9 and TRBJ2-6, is DTGVSQNPRHKITKRGQNVTFRCDPISEHNRLYWYRQTLGQGPEFLTYFQNEAQLEKSRLLSDRFSAERPKGSFSTLEIQRTEQGDSAMYLCASSLTGRSGANVLTFGAGSRLTVL.

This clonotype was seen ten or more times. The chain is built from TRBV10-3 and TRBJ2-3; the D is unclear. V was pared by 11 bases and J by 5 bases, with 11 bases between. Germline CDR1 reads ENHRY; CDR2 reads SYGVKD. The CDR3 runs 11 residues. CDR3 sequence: CAAGAGDTQYF. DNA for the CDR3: TGTGCCGCCGGAGCAGGAGATACGCAGTATTTT.

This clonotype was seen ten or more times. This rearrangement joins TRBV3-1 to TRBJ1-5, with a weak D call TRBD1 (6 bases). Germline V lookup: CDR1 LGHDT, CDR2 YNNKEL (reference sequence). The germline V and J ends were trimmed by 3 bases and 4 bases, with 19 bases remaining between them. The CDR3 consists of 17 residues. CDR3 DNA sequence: TGTGCCAGCAGCCATATCGGGCGGGGGCTGAGGAATCAGCCCCAGCATTTT. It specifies CASSHIGRGLRNQPQHF.

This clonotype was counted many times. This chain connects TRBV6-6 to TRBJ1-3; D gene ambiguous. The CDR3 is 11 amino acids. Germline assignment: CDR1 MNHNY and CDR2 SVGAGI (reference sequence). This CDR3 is CGAGWGNTIYF. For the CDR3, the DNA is TGTGGGGCCGGTTGGGGAAACACCATATATTTT.

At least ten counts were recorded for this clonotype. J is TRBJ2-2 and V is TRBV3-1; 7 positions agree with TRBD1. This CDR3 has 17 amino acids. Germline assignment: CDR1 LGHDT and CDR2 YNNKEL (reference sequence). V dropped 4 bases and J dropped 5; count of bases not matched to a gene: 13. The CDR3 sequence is CASSLLLRDRITGELFF. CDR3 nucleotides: TGTGCCAGCAGCCTCTTACTCCGGGACAGAATTACCGGGGAGCTGTTTTTT.

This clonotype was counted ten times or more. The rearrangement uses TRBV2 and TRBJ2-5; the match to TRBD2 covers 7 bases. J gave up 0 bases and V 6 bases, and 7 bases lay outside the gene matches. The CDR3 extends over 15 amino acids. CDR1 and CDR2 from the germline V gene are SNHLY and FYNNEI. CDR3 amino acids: CASSRSGLYQETQYF. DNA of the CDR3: TGTGCCAGCAGCCGTAGCGGGTTGTACCAAGAGACCCAGTACTTC.

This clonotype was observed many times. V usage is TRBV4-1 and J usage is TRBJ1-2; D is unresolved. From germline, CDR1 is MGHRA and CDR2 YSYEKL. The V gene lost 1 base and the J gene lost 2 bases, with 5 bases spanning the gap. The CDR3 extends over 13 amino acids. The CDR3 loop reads CASSQAVNYGYTF. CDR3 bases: TGCGCCAGCAGCCAAGCTGTAAACTATGGCTACACCTTC.

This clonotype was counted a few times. CDR3 protein: CASSPRQINQPQHF. For the CDR3, the DNA is TGTGCCAGTAGTCCCAGACAGATCAATCAGCCCCAGCATTTT. The J gene is TRBJ1-5, the V gene TRBV19; tentatively, D is TRBD1 (5 bases). CDR1 LNHDA and CDR2 SQIVND come from the germline V gene (reference sequence). V gave up 5 bases and J gave up 3 bases, with 11 bases separating them. CDR3 length: 14 amino acids.

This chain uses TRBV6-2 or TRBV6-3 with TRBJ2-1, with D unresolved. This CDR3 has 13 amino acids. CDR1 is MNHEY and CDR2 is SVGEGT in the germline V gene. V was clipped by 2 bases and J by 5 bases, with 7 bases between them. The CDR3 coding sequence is TGTGCCAGCAGTTACGGAAAGCACAATGAGCAGTTCTTC. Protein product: CASSYGKHNEQFF.

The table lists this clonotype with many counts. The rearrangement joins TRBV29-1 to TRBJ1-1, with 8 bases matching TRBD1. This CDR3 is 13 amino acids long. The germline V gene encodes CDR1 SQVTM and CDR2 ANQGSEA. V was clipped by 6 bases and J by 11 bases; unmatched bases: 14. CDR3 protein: CSVDLMTGVGAFF. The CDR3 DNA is TGCAGCGTCGATCTTATGACAGGGGTAGGGGCTTTCTTT.